This entry concerns a single T cell receptor (beta chain). The antigen remains undetermined. These data belong to a study of T cell responses to AZD1222 COVID-19 vaccine. Broader study findings: Spike-specific TCRs gained breadth and depth after people received two AZD1222 doses. At study baseline, merely five or six AZD1222 recipients were seropositive.

The J segment lost 8 bases and the V segment lost 6 bases, leaving 22 bases of the junction unmatched. The CDR3 loop spans 18 amino acids. Germline CDR1 reads LGHDT; CDR2 reads YNNKEL (reference sequence). Here immunoSEQ multiplex PCR was the method, and the copy in TCRdb shows in-frame clones only, minus some. The sample includes around 100,000 clones, around 88% of them seen just once. Source: peripheral blood, taken 28 days after the second AZD1222 dose. The TCR originated in an adult who received the AZD1222 COVID-19 vaccine. J is TRBJ2-1 and V is TRBV3-1 (or the pseudogene TRBV3-2); 7 bases map to TRBD1. The CDR3 DNA is TGTGCCAGCAGAGAGGGGGCGTTCATTCTTACCCCCTTCGATGAGCAGTTCTTC. This translates into CASREGAFILTPFDEQFF.